This paragraph reports one T cell receptor beta chain. Germline CDR1 SGHDT, CDR2 YYEEEE. After removal of 4 bases from V and 3 bases from J, the junction contained 9 bases not matched to a gene. The CDR3 extends over 15 amino acids. The sample originates from a study of blood T cell repertoires in COVID-19. Study-level information: Samples representing acute and convalescent COVID-19 were sourced from the United States, Italy and Spain.

Profiled with immunoSEQ multiplex PCR; TCRdb holds only in-frame clones, not every one. The sample lists some 300,000 clones, around 89% occurring once. Sequencing was carried out using peripheral blood. The gene calls are TRBV5-6 and TRBJ1-1; 7 positions match TRBD1. This clonotype was sampled from a woman between 45 and 65 years old with COVID-19, enrolled during active disease. Here the CDR3 reads CASSKNRGRDTEAFF. CDR3 bases: TGTGCCAGCAGCAAAAACAGGGGCCGGGACACTGAAGCTTTCTTT.